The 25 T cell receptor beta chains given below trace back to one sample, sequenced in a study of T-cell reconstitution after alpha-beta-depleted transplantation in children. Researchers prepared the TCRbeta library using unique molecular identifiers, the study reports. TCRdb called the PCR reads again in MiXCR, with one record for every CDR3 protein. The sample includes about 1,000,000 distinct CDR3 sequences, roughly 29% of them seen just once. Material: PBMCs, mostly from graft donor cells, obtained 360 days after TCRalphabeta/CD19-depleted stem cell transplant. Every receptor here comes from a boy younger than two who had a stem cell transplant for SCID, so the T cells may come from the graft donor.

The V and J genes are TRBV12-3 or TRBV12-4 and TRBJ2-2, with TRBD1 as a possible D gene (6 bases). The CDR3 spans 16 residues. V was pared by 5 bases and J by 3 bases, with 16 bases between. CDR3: CASSGKAGVDTGELFF. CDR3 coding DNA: TGTGCCAGCAGTGGGAAGGCAGGGGTTGACACCGGGGAGCTGTTTTTT.

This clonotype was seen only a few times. The CDR3 loop is CASSLGMTRQENTEAFF. The CDR3 nucleotides are TGTGCCAGCAGCTTAGGAATGACTAGACAGGAGAACACTGAAGCTTTCTTT. This sequence joins TRBV7-9 and TRBJ1-1; tentatively, D is TRBD1 (6 bases). The CDR3 totals 17 residues. Trimming left V 1 base short and J 1 base short, with 16 bases between. CDR1 is SEHNR and CDR2 is FQNEAQ in the germline V gene (reference sequence).

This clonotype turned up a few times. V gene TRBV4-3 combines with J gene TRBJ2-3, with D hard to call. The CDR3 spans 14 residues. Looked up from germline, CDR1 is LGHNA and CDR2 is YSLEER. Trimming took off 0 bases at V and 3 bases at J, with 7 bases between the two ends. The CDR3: CASSQETETDTQYF. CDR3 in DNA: TGCGCCAGCAGCCAAGAGACTGAAACAGATACGCAGTATTTT.

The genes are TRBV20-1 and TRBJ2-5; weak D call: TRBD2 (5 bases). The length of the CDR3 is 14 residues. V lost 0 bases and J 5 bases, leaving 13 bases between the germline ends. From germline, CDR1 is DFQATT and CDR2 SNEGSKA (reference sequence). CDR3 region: CSARDLAGGETQYF. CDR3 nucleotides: TGCAGTGCTAGAGATCTAGCAGGCGGGGAGACCCAGTACTTC.

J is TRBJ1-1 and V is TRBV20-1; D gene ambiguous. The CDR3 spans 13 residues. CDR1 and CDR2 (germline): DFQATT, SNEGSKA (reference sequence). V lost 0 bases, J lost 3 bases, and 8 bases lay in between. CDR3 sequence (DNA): TGCAGTGCTAGAGATGCGATGCACACTGAAGCTTTCTTT. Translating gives CSARDAMHTEAFF.

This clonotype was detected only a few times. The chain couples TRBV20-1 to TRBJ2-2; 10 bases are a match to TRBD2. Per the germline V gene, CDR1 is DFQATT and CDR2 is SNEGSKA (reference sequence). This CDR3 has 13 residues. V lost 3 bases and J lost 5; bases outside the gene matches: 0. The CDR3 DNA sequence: TGCAGTGCTAGTAGCGGGGGGACCGGGGAGCTGTTTTTT. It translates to CSASSGGTGELFF.

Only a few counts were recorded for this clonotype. The CDR3 loop is CASSPRDSLHEQYF. The CDR3 DNA reads TGTGCCAGCAGCCCCCGGGACAGTCTCCACGAGCAGTACTTC. The chain joins TRBV7-9 to TRBJ2-7, with 7 bases matching TRBD1. V lost 5 bases and J lost 5; bases outside the gene matches: 9. The germline V gene encodes CDR1 SEHNR and CDR2 FQNEAQ (reference sequence). The CDR3 runs 14 residues.

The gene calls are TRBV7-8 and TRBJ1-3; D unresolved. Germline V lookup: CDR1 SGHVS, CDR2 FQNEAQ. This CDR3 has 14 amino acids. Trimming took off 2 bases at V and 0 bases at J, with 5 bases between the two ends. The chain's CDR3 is CASSLIASGNTIYF. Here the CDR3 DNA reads TGTGCCAGCAGCTTAATAGCCTCTGGAAACACCATATATTTT.

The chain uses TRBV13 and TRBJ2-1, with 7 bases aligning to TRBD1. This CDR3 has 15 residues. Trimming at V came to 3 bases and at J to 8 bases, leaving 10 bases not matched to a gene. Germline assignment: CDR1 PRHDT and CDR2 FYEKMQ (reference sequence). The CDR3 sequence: CASSFEGQAGDEQFF. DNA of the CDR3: TGTGCCAGCAGCTTCGAAGGACAGGCCGGCGATGAGCAGTTCTTC.

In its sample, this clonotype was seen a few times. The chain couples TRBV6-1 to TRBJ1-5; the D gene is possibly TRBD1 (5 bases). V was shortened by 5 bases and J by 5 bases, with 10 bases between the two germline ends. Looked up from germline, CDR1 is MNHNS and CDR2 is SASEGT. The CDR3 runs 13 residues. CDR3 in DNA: TGTGCCAGCAGTCCAGGGACGGATCAGCCCCAGCATTTT. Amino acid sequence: CASSPGTDQPQHF.

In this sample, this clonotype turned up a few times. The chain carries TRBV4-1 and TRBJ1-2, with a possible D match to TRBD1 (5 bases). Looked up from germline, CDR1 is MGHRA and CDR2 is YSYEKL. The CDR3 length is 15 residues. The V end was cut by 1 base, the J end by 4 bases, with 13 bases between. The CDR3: CASSQGVQGGYGYTF. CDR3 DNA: TGCGCCAGCAGCCAAGGTGTGCAGGGCGGCTATGGCTACACCTTC.

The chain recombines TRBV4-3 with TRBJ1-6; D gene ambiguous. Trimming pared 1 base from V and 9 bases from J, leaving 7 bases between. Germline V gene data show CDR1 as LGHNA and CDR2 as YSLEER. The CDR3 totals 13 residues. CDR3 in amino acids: CASSQGMASPLHF. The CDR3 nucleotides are TGCGCCAGCAGCCAAGGAATGGCTTCACCCCTCCACTTT.

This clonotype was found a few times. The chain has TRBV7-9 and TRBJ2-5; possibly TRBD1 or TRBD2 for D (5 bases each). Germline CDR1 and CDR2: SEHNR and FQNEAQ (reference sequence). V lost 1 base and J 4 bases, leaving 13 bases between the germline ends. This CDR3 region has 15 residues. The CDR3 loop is CASSLGWGPRETQYF. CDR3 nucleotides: TGTGCCAGCAGCTTAGGGTGGGGACCCCGAGAGACCCAGTACTTC.

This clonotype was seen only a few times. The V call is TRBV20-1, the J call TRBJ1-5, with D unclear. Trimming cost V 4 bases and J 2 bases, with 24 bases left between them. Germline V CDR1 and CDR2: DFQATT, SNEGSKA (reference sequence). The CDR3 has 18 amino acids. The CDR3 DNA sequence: TGCAGTGCTATTGTACTGGGATCGCGAATTTACGGCAATCAGCCCCAGCATTTT. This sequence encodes CSAIVLGSRIYGNQPQHF.

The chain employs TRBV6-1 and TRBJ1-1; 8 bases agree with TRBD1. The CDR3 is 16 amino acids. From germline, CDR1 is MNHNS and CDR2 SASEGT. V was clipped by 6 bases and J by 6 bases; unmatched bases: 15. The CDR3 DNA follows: TGTGCCAGCAGCGAAAACTTAAGACAGGGGAGTCCTGAAGCTTTCTTT. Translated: CASSENLRQGSPEAFF.

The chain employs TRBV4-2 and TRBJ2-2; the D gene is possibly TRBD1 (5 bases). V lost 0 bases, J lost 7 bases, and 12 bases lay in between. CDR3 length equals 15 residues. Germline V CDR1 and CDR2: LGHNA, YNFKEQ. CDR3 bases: TGTGCCAGCAGCCAAGATAAGGGGCTAGTCGGGGAGCTGTTTTTT. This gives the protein CASSQDKGLVGELFF.

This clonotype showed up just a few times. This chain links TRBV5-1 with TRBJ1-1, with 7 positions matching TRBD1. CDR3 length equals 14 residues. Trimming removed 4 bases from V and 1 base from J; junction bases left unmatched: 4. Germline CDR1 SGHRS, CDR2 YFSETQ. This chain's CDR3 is CASSTGTANTEAFF. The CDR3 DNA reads TGCGCCAGCAGCACGGGGACAGCGAACACTGAAGCTTTCTTT.

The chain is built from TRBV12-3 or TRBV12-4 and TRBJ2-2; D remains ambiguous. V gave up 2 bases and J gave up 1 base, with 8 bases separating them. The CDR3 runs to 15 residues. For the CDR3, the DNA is TGTGCCAGCAGTTTAACAGTCTTGAACACCGGGGAGCTGTTTTTT. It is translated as CASSLTVLNTGELFF.

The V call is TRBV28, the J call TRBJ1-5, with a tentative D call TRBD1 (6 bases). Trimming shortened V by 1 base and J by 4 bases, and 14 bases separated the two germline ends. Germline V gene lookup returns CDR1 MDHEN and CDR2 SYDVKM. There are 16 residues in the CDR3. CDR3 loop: CASSLYRAVSNQPQHF. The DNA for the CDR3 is TGTGCCAGCAGTTTATACAGGGCGGTATCGAATCAGCCCCAGCATTTT. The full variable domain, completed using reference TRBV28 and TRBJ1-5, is DVKVTQSSRYLVKRTGEKVFLECVQDMDHENMFWYRQDPGLGLRLIYFSYDVKMKEKGDIPEGYSVSREKKERFSLILESASTNQTSMYLCASSLYRAVSNQPQHFGDGTRLSIL.

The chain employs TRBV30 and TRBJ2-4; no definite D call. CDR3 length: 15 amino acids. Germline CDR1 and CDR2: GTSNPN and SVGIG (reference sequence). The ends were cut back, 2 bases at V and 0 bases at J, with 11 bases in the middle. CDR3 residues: CAWSTYILAKNIQYF. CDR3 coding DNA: TGTGCCTGGAGTACCTATATTCTAGCCAAAAACATTCAGTACTTC.

The CDR3 spells CASSPRTSVYNEQFF. The CDR3 DNA reads as TGTGCCAGCAGTCCCAGGACTAGCGTATACAATGAGCAGTTCTTC. The gene calls are TRBV27 and TRBJ2-1; 9 nucleotides line up with TRBD2. This CDR3 is 15 amino acids long. The germline V gene encodes CDR1 MNHEY and CDR2 SMNVEV (reference sequence). V dropped 5 bases and J dropped 4; count of bases not matched to a gene: 6.

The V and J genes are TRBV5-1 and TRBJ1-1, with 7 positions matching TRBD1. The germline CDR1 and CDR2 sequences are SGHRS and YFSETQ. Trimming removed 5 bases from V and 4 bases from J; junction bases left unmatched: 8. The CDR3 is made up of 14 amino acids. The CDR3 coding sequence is TGCGCCAGCAGTTACGCCGACAGGGCCACTGAAGCTTTCTTT. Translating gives CASSYADRATEAFF.

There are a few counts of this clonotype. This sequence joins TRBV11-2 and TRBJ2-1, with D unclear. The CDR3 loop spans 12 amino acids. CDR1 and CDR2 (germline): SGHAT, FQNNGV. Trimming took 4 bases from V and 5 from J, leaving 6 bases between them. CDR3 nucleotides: TGTGCCAGCAGCTGGATAAACAATGAGCAGTTCTTC. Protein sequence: CASSWINNEQFF.

CDR3 sequence: CASSRYDFRPVGELFF. In DNA form, the CDR3 reads TGTGCCAGCAGCCGATACGACTTTCGGCCCGTCGGGGAGCTGTTTTTT. The chain carries TRBV9 and TRBJ2-2; D ambiguous. The V end was cut by 4 bases, the J end by 7 bases, with 20 bases between. This CDR3 is built from 16 residues. Germline CDR1 SGDLS, CDR2 YYNGEE.

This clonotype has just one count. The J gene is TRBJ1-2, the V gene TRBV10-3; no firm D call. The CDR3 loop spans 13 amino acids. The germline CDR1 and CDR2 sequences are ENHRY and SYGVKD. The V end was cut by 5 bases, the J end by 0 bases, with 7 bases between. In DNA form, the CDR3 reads TGTGCCATCAGTCCGTCCCCTAACTATGGCTACACCTTC. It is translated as CAISPSPNYGYTF.